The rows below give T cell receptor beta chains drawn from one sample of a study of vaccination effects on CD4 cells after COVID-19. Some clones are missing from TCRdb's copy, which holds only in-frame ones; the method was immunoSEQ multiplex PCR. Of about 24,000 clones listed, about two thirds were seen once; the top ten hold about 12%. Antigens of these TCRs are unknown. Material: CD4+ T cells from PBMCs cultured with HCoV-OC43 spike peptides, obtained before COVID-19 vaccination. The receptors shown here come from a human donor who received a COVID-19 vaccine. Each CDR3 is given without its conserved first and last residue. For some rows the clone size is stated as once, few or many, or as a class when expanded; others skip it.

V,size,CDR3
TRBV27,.,ASSPREGIYGYT
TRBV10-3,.,AISELGRGTGELF
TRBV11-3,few,ASSAGGTGANVLT
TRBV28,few,ASSQNQGWVQPQH
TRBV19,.,ASSLRGGLADTQY
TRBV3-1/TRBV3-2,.,ASSQDGRRYT
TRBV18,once,ASSPGQAAYEQY
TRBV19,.,ASSIAPRGNSPLH
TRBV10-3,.,AAQRDNTPSYEQY
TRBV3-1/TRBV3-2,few,ASSQRRGRTEAF
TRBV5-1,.,ASSLEGLGNTIY
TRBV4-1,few,ASKVRAGVGNEQF
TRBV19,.,ASNTLGLAGDGEQF
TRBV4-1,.,ASSTISRPSLAGGPQETQY
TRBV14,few,ASSHRAGVAYEQY
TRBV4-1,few,ASRLTFANTGELF
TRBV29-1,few,SVKQGFYGYT
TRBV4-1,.,ASSHFVSHRKNIANYGYT
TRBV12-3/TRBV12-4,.,ADRAQSTGELF
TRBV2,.,ASMDPRIYNEQF
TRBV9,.,ASSPKGGTWDRRGLETQY
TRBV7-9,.,ASSRTGETEAF
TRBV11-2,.,ASSRELSGRRTGELF
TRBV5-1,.,ASSLGDKSTDTQY